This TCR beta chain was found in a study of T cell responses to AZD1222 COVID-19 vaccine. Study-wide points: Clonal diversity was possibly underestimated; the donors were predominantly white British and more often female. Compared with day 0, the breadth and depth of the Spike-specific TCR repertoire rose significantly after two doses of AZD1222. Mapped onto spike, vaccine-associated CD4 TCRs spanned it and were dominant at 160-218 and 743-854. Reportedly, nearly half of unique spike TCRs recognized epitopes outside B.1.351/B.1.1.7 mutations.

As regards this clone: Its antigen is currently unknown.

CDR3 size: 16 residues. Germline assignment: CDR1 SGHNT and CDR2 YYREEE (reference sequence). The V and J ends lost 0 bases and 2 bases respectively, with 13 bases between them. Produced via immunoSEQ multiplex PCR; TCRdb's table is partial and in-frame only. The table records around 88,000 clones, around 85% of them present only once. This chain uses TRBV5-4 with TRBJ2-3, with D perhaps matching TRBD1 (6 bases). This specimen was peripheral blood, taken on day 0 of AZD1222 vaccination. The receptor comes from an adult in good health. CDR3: CASSLGGLGFTDTQYF. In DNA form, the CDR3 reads TGTGCCAGCAGCTTGGGGGGGCTTGGGTTCACAGATACGCAGTATTTT.